The clone carrying this TCR beta chain has just one count. Its antigen is not identified. A Clinical Activity Score of at least 3, a NOSPECS grade of at least 4 and a duration under 3 months were recorded in the ophthalmopathy patients. PBMCs were obtained from over 8.5 ml fresh peripheral blood. These data are taken from a study of T cells in Graves' hyperthyroidism and ophthalmopathy. Study-level background: Sampling of peripheral blood happened at initial diagnosis, prior to any treatment.

TCR beta CDR3 regions were amplified from RNA. First-round RT-PCR targeting the TCR CDR3 was performed with the HTBI primer set. TCRdb analysed the multiplex PCR reads with MiXCR anew, one entry per CDR3 protein. In the table there are over 250,000 distinct CDR3 sequences, over 15% of which are singletons. Study findings and constraints: Ophthalmopathy was separated from stable hyperthyroidism by a 13 V-J model.

Sequencing was performed on blood. The clonotype was recovered from a woman aged 55-69 years with Graves' ophthalmopathy.

The CDR3, as DNA: TGTGCCAGCAGCGTATGGGACTCCTCCTCTGGGGCCAACGTCCTGACTTTC. As protein: CASSVWDSSSGANVLTF. The chain is built from TRBV9 and TRBJ2-6, with a weak D call TRBD2 (6 bases). The CDR3 is 17 amino acids. The V and J ends lost 1 base and 0 bases respectively, with 11 bases between them. Germline CDR1 is SGDLS and CDR2 is YYNGEE.